The clone carrying this TCR beta chain was detected many times. The antigen is unknown. This CDR3 comprises 14 residues. Trimming cost V 0 bases and J 3 bases, with 9 bases left between them. Germline V gene data show CDR1 as SGHRS and CDR2 as YFSETQ. The data are from a study of T cells after yellow fever vaccination. Study-level results: Primary-vaccination clones mostly resurfaced post-booster (96% CD4, roughly 90% CD8). Within FACS-sorted repertoires, abundant clonotypes contaminating from the bulk population could be present.

Universal primer sites and UMIs were introduced during 5'RACE template-switching synthesis of TCR cDNA. Using its own MiXCR run on the 5' RACE reads, TCRdb lists one record per CDR3 protein. This table has about 320,000 distinct CDR3 sequences, 3.5% to 5% appearing once. This chain uses TRBV5-1 with TRBJ2-5, with D unresolved. This TCR came from a man between 18 and 35 years old who received the YFV17D yellow fever vaccine. Here the sequenced sample was PBMCs, taken 15 days after the yellow fever booster vaccination. The CDR3 nucleotides are TGCGCCAGCAGCTTGGGAGTCGGCGAAGAGACCCAGTACTTC. This sequence encodes CASSLGVGEETQYF.